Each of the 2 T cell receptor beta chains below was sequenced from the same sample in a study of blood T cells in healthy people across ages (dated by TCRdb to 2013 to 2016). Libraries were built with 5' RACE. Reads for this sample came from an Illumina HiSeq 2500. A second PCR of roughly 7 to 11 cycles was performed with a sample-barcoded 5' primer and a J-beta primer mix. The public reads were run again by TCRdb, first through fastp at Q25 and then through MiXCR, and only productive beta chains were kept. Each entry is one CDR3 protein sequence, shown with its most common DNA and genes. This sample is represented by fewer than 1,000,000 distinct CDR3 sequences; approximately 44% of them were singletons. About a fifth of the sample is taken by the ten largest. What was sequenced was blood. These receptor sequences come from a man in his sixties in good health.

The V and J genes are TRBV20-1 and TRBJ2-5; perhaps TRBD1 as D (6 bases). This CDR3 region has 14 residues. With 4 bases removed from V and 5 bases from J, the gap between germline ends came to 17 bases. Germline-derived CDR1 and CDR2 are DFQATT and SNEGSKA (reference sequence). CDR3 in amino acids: CSAMGAVPTETQYF. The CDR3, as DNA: TGCAGTGCTATGGGGGCGGTACCAACGGAGACCCAGTACTTC.

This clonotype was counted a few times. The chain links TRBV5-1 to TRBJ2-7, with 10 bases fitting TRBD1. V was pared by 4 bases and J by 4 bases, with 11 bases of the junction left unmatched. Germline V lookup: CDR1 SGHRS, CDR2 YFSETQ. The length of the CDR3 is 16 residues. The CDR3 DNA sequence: TGCGCCAGCAGCCCCGACCCCGGGACAGGGGCGTACGAGCAGTACTTC. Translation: CASSPDPGTGAYEQYF. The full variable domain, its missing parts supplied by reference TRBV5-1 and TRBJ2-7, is KAGVTQTPRYLIKTRGQQVTLSCSPISGHRSVSWYQQTPGQGLQFLFEYFSETQRNKGNFPGRFSGRQFSNSRSEMNVSTLELGDSALYLCASSPDPGTGAYEQYFGPGTRLTVT.